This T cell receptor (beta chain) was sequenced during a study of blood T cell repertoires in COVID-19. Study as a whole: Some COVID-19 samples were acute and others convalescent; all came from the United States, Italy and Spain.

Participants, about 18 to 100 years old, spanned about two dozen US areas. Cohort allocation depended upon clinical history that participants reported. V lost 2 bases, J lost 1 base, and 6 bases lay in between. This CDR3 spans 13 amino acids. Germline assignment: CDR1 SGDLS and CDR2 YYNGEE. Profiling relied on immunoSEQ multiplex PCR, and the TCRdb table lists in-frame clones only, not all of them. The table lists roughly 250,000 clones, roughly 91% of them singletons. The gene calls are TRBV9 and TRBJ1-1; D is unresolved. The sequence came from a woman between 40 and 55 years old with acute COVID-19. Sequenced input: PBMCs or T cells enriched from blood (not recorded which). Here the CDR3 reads CASSVGENTEAFF. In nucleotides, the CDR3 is TGTGCCAGCAGCGTCGGAGAGAACACTGAAGCTTTCTTT.